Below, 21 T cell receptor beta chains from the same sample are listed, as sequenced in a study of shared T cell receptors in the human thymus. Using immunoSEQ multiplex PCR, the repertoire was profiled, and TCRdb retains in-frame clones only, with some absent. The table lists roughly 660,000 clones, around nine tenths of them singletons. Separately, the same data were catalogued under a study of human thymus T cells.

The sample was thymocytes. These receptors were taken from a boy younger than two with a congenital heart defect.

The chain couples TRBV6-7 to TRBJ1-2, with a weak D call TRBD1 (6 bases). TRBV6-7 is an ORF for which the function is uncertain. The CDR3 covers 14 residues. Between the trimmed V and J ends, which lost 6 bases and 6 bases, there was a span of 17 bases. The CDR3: CASRRRTVCHGYTF. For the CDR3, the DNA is TGTGCCAGCAGACGACGGACAGTGTGTCATGGCTACACCTTC.

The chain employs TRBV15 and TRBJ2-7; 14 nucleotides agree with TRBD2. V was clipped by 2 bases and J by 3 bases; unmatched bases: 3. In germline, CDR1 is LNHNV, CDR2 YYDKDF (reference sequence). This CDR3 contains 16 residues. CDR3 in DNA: TGTGCCACCAGCAGACGGACTAGCGGGAGGCTCTACGAGCAGTACTTC. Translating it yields CATSRRTSGRLYEQYF.

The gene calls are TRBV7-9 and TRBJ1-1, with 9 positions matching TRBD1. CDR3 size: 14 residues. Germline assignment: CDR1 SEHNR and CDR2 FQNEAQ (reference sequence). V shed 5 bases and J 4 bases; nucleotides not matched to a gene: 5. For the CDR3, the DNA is TGTGCCAGCAGCGTGACAGGGGGGACCACTGAAGCTTTCTTT. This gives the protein CASSVTGGTTEAFF.

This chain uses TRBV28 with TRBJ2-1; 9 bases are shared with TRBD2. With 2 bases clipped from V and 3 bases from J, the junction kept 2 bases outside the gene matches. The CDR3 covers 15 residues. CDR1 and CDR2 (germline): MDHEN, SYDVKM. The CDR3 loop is CASSLEREVYNEQFF. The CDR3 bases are TGTGCCAGCAGTTTAGAGCGGGAGGTCTACAATGAGCAGTTCTTC.

CDR3: CASSQEEGGGSTDTQYF. The CDR3 nucleotides read TGCGCCAGCAGCCAAGAGGAGGGCGGTGGAAGCACAGATACGCAGTATTTT. V usage is TRBV4-3 and J usage is TRBJ2-3; D perhaps matches TRBD2 (6 bases). V dropped 0 bases and J dropped 0 bases, with 13 bases sitting between them. The length of the CDR3 is 17 residues. From germline, CDR1 is LGHNA and CDR2 YSLEER.

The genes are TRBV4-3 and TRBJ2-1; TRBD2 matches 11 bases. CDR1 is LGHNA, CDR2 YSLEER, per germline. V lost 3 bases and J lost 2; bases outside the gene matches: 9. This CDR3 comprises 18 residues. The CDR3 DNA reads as TGCGCCAGCAGCCATTGGACTAGCGGGCGTGACCCCTACAATGAGCAGTTCTTC. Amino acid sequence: CASSHWTSGRDPYNEQFF.

CDR3 loop: CASSQRIRDRVNEQYF. The CDR3 coding sequence is TGTGCCAGCAGTCAGAGAATCCGGGACAGGGTCAACGAGCAGTACTTC. V usage is TRBV25-1 and J usage is TRBJ2-7, with 9 bases that match TRBD1. Germline trimming cut 5 bases from V and 5 bases from J; bases unmatched to any gene: 13. From germline, CDR1 is MGHDK and CDR2 SYGVNS. CDR3 length: 16 residues.

The CDR3 reads CASSLRSGGADQETQYF. As DNA, the CDR3 is TGTGCCAGCAGTTTAAGATCGGGGGGCGCCGACCAAGAGACCCAGTACTTC. This chain connects TRBV27 to TRBJ2-5; D is perhaps TRBD2 (7 bases). The CDR3 has 17 residues. V lost 2 bases to trimming and J lost 0 bases, with 16 bases between them. Germline loops: CDR1 MNHEY, CDR2 SMNVEV (reference sequence).

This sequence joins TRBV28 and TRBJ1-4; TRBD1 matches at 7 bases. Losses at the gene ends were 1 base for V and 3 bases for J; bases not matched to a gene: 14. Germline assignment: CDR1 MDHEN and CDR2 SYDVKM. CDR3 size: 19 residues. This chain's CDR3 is CASSLSQIKRQGANEKLFF. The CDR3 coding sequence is TGTGCCAGCAGTTTATCCCAAATAAAGAGACAGGGAGCTAATGAAAAACTGTTTTTT.

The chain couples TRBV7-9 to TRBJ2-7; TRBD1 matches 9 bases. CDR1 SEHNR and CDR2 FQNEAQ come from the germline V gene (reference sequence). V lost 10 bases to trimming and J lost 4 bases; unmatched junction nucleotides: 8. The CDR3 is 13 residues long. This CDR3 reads CATTRDREYEQYF. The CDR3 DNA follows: TGTGCCACCACAAGGGACAGGGAATACGAGCAGTACTTC.

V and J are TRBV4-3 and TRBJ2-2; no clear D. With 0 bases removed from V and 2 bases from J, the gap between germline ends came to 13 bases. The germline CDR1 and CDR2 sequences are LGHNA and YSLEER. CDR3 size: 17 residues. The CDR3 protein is CASSQDLGTLNTGELFF. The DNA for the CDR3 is TGCGCCAGCAGCCAAGACCTCGGAACACTAAACACCGGGGAGCTGTTTTTT.

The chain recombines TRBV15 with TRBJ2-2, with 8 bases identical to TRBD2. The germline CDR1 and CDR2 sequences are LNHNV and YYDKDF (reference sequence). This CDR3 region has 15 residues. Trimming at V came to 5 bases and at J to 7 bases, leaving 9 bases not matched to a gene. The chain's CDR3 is CATSPSGGGGGELFF. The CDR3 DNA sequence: TGTGCCACCAGCCCCAGCGGGGGCGGTGGCGGGGAGCTGTTTTTT.

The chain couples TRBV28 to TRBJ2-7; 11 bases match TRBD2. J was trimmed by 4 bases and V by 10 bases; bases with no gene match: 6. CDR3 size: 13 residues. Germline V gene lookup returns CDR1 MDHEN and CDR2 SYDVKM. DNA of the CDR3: TGTGCCACCGGAAGGACTAGCGGGTACGAGCAGTACTTC. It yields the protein CATGRTSGYEQYF.

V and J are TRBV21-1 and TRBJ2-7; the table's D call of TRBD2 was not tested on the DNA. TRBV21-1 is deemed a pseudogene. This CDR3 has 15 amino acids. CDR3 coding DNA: TGTGCCAGCAGCACCCCCCCACCACGGAGGTCCGAGCAGTACTTC. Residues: CASSTPPPRRSEQYF.

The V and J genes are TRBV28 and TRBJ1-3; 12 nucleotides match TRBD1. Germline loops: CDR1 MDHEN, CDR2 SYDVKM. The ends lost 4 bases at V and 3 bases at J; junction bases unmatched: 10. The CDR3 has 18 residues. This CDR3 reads CASSSNRDRGLGGNTIYF. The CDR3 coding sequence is TGTGCCAGCAGTTCAAACCGGGACAGGGGGCTAGGTGGAAACACCATATATTTT.

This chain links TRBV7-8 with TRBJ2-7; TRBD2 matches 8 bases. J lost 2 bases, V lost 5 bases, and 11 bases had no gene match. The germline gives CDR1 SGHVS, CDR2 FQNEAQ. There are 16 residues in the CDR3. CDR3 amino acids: CASSPPASGLPYEQYF. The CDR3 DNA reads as TGTGCCAGCAGCCCCCCCGCTAGCGGGCTTCCCTACGAGCAGTACTTC.

This CDR3 is CASRGVTGGAYLNTEAFF. CDR3 bases: TGTGCCAGCAGGGGGGTAACAGGGGGCGCTTATTTAAACACTGAAGCTTTCTTT. The J gene is TRBJ1-1, the V gene TRBV28; 9 bases are shared with TRBD1. This CDR3 is 18 amino acids long. J lost 2 bases, V lost 6 bases, and 16 bases had no gene match. CDR1 is MDHEN and CDR2 is SYDVKM in the germline V gene. Using reference TRBV28 and TRBJ1-1 for the parts outside the CDR3, the full variable domain is DVKVTQSSRYLVKRTGEKVFLECVQDMDHENMFWYRQDPGLGLRLIYFSYDVKMKEKGDIPEGYSVSREKKERFSLILESASTNQTSMYLCASRGVTGGAYLNTEAFFGQGTRLTVV.

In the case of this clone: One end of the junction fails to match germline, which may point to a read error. The DNA for the CDR3 is TGTGCCAGCAGGGGGGGGGTAGAACGATTC. Residues: CASRGGVERF. V gene TRBV2 combines with J gene TRBJ2-7; 7 nucleotides match TRBD2. CDR1 and CDR2 (germline): SNHLY, FYNNEI. The CDR3 extends over 10 amino acids.

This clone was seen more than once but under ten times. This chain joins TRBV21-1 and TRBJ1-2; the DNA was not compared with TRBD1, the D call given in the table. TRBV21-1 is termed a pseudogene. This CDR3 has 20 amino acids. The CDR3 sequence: CASSSWALIRGSRELGGYTF. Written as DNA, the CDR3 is TGTGCCAGCAGTTCATGGGCCCTGATTAGGGGGAGCAGGGAGTTGGGAGGCTACACCTTC.

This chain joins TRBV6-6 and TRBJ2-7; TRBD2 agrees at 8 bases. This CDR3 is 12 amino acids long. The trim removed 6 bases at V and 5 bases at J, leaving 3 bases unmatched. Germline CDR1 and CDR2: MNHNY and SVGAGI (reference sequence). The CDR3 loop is CASSPGGDEQYF. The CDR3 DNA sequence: TGTGCCAGCAGCCCGGGAGGGGACGAGCAGTACTTC.

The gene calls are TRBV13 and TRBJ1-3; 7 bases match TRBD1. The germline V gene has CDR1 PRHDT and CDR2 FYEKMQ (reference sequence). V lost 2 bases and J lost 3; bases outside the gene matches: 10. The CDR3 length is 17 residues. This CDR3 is CASSLPTGEDNGNTIYF. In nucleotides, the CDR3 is TGTGCCAGCAGCTTACCCACAGGGGAAGATAATGGAAACACCATATATTTT.